Listed below are T cell receptor beta chains from one sample, sequenced in a study of blood T cell repertoires in COVID-19. The method was immunoSEQ multiplex PCR; TCRdb's version includes in-frame clones alone and lacks a portion of them. The table has under 300,000 clones, approximately 82% seen once. The sequenced sample consisted of peripheral blood. Receptors originate from a man aged 40-49 years who had recovered from COVID-19. The CDR3 runs from the conserved cysteine through the conserved F or W. A D gene is named only where the DNA matches it firmly. Expanded clones are given a class, and other clones once, few, many or no size at all.

clone_size j_call d_call v_call cdr3_nt cdr3_aa
- TRBJ1-2 TRBD1 TRBV7-9 TGTGCCAGCAGCCTAATTCGGACAGGGGCGGGTAGTGGCTACACCTTC CASSLIRTGAGSGYTF
- TRBJ2-7 TRBD1 TRBV11-3 TGTGCCAGCAGCTTGGACAGGGGGCCCGAGCAGTACTTC CASSLDRGPEQYF
few TRBJ2-7 - TRBV19 TGTGCCAGTAGTATGTCAGTCTCCTACGAGCAGTACTTC CASSMSVSYEQYF
- TRBJ1-3 TRBD1 TRBV5-4 TGTGCCAGCAGCTTTCCGGGACAGGGAGGAAACACCATATATTTT CASSFPGQGGNTIYF
- TRBJ2-3 - TRBV30 TGTGCCTGGAGTGTACACTGGGGCCGCACAGATACGCAGTATTTT CAWSVHWGRTDTQYF
- TRBJ1-1 - TRBV6-2/TRBV6-3 TGTGCCAGCAGCCGGGATGACAGTTCTGAAGCTTTCTTT CASSRDDSSEAFF
- TRBJ2-1 TRBD2 TRBV4-3 TGCGCCAGCAGCCAAGGTCGCGGGAGGGCCTACAATGAGCAGTTCTTC CASSQGRGRAYNEQFF
- TRBJ2-4 TRBD1 TRBV6-5 TGTGCCAGCACCACGGGGACAGCAGTTGAAAACATTCAGTACTTC CASTTGTAVENIQYF
once TRBJ2-1 TRBD2 TRBV7-7 TGTGCCAGCAGCTCCGGGACTATCTCCTACAATGAGCAGTTCTTC CASSSGTISYNEQFF
once TRBJ2-3 TRBD1 TRBV19 TGTGCCAGTAGTGACAGGGGGCAAACAGATACGCAGTATTTT CASSDRGQTDTQYF
few TRBJ2-3 TRBD1 TRBV6-5 TGTGCCATCTCCGACAGGGGGAGGGCAGATACGCAGTATTTT CAISDRGRADTQYF
- TRBJ2-3 TRBD1 TRBV10-3 TGTGCCATCAGTAAAAACTCAGGGGGCCGGGGCACAGATACGCAGTATTTT CAISKNSGGRGTDTQYF
- TRBJ1-1 - TRBV30 TGTGCCTGGACACCCCGGGGGATGAACACTGAAGCTTTCTTT CAWTPRGMNTEAFF
- TRBJ2-3 - TRBV5-5 TGTGCCAGCAGCTTGACACCATATAGCACAGATACGCAGTATTTT CASSLTPYSTDTQYF
- TRBJ1-2 - TRBV30 TGTGCCTGGAGTGCAGGGGCGGAAAACTATGGCTACACCTTC CAWSAGAENYGYTF
- TRBJ2-1 - TRBV18 TGTGCCAGCTCACTAGACAGCCAGAGCTCCTACAATGAGCAGTTCTTC CASSLDSQSSYNEQFF
- TRBJ1-1 - TRBV7-9 TGTGCCAGCAGCTTAGGGGGAGGGATGAACACTGAAGCTTTCTTT CASSLGGGMNTEAFF
- TRBJ1-5 - TRBV2 TGTGCCAGCAGCTCCGGGGGTAGCAATCAGCCCCAGCATTTT CASSSGGSNQPQHF
- TRBJ2-3 TRBD2 TRBV4-1 TGCGCCAGCAGCCAAGTAGCGGGGACCACAGATACGCAGTATTTT CASSQVAGTTDTQYF
- TRBJ1-5 TRBD1 TRBV7-8 TGTGCCAGCGGCCCCGGGACAGGGATGAATCAGCCCCAGCATTTT CASGPGTGMNQPQHF
- TRBJ1-2 TRBD1 TRBV3-1/TRBV3-2 TGTGCCAGCAGCCATCGGGACAGAGCTAACTATGGCTACACCTTC CASSHRDRANYGYTF
- TRBJ1-6 - TRBV7-2 TGTGCCAGCAGCTTAGAGTTGCCCGGGGATTCACCCCTCCACTTT CASSLELPGDSPLHF
- TRBJ1-1 TRBD1 TRBV2 TGTGCCAGCAGCCGCTACCCGGGACAGGAAGCTTTCTTT CASSRYPGQEAFF
- TRBJ1-2 - TRBV5-1 TGCGCCAGCAGCTTGGAGCGACAGGGCTACACCTTC CASSLERQGYTF
- TRBJ2-1 TRBD1 TRBV6-2/TRBV6-3 TGTGCCAGCAGTTTCCGGGACAGGGGACCCCCACTTCACAATGAGCAGTTCTTC CASSFRDRGPPLHNEQFF
once TRBJ1-1 - TRBV7-8 TGTGCCAGCAGCTTAGCGGGGGGGATCGGTGAAGCTTTCTTT CASSLAGGIGEAFF
- TRBJ2-5 TRBD1 TRBV5-4 TGTGCCAGCAGCTTGAACCTACAGGGGCGAGAGACCCAGTACTTC CASSLNLQGRETQYF
- TRBJ1-2 - TRBV18 TGTGCCAGCTCACCATCGGACACGCGTGGCTACACCTTC CASSPSDTRGYTF
- TRBJ1-2 TRBD1 TRBV10-3 TGTGCCATCAGCGCACAGTCCTCCGGGACAGATGGCTACACCTTC CAISAQSSGTDGYTF
- TRBJ2-7 TRBD1 TRBV4-3 TGCGCCAGCAGCCAACTTGGACAGGGGGCATACGAGCAGTACTTC CASSQLGQGAYEQYF
- TRBJ2-4 TRBD2 TRBV3-1/TRBV3-2 TGTGCCAGCAGCCCGAAGACCGGGACTAGGAACATTCAGTACTTC CASSPKTGTRNIQYF
- TRBJ2-7 TRBD2 TRBV10-3 TGTGCCACCGGACTAGCGGGGGCCAGATCCTACGAGCAGTACTTC CATGLAGARSYEQYF
- TRBJ2-2 TRBD1 TRBV2 TGTGCCAGCAGTGGGACAGGGCCCAAGGTGCTGTTTTTT CASSGTGPKVLFF
- TRBJ2-5 TRBD1 TRBV6-6 TGTGCCAGCAGTTGGGACAGTCAAGAGACCCAGTACTTC CASSWDSQETQYF
- TRBJ2-1 TRBD1 TRBV11-2 TGTGCCAGCAGCACGGTTCGGACAGGGGGGCAGTTCTTC CASSTVRTGGQFF
- TRBJ1-5 TRBD1 TRBV12-3/TRBV12-4 TGTGCCAGCACCAGGGACAGGAATCAGCCCCAGCATTTT CASTRDRNQPQHF
few TRBJ2-5 - TRBV30 TGTGCCTGGGTTAGGAGAGGGGGGGCGGAGACCCAGTACTTC CAWVRRGGAETQYF
- TRBJ1-1 - TRBV12-3/TRBV12-4 TGTGCCAGCAGTTTAGCATCTTCCCCCCAAGCTTTCTTT CASSLASSPQAFF
- TRBJ1-1 TRBD1 TRBV11-3 TGTGCCAGCAGCCCAAGCGTTCTAAGGGGGCACACTGAAGCTTTCTTT CASSPSVLRGHTEAFF
- TRBJ2-1 TRBD2 TRBV7-2 TGTGCCAGCAGCGGACCAACCGGGACTAGCGGCTACAATGAGCAGTTCTTC CASSGPTGTSGYNEQFF
- TRBJ2-4 - TRBV7-2 TGTGCCAGCAGCCCCCCCGGGTCTACGGCCAAAAACATTCAGTACTTC CASSPPGSTAKNIQYF
- TRBJ2-5 TRBD2 TRBV4-3 TGCGCCAGCAGCCAAGATCTAGCGGGAGGAGAGACCCAGTACTTC CASSQDLAGGETQYF
- TRBJ1-2 - TRBV19 TGTGCCAGTAGTACTCGACTATCCGGGTCCGCGGTCTATGGCTACACCTTC CASSTRLSGSAVYGYTF